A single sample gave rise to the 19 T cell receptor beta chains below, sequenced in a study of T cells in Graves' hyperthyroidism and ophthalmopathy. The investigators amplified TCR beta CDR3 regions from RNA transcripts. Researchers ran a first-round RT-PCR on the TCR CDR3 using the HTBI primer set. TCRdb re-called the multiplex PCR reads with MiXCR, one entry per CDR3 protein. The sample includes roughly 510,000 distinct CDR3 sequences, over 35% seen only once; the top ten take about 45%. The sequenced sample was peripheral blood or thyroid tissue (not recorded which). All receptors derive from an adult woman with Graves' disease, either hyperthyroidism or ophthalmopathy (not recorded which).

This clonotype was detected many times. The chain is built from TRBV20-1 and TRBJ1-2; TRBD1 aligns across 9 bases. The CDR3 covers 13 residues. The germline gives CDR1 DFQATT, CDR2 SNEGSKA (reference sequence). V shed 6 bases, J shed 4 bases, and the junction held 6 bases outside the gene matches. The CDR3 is CSAPDRGGYGYTF. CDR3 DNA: TGCAGTGCACCGGACAGGGGTGGCTATGGCTACACCTTC.

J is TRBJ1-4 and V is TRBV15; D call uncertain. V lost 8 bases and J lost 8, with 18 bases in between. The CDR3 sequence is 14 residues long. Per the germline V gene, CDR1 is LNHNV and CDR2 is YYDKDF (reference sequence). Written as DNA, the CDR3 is TGTGCCACCCAATTACCGGAGGTATACGAAAAACTGTTTTTT. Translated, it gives CATQLPEVYEKLFF.

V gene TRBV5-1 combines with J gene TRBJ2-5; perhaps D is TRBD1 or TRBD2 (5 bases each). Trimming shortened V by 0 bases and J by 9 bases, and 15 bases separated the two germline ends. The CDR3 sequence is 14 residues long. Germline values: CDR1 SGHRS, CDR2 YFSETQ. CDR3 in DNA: TGCGCCAGCAGCTTGGGGGGGTCCGGTCAGCCCCAGTACTTC. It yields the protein CASSLGGSGQPQYF.

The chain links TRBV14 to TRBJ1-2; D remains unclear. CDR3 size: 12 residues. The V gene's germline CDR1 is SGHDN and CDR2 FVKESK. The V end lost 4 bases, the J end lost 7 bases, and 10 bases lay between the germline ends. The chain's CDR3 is CASSPWEGGYTF. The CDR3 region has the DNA TGTGCCAGCAGCCCCTGGGAAGGTGGCTACACCTTC. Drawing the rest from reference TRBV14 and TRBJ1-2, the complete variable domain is EAGVTQFPSHSVIEKGQTVTLRCDPISGHDNLYWYRRVMGKEIKFLLHFVKESKQDESGMPNNRFLAERTGGTYSTLKVQPAELEDSGVYFCASSPWEGGYTFGSGTRLTVV.

CDR3 sequence reads: CASSPGGVGGYTF. The CDR3 nucleotides are TGTGCCAGCAGTCCCGGGGGGGTTGGTGGCTACACCTTC. The V call is TRBV28, the J call TRBJ1-2; TRBD1 might be the D (5 bases). Germline-derived CDR1 and CDR2 are MDHEN and SYDVKM. CDR3 length: 13 amino acids. Trimming stripped 5 bases from V and 7 bases from J, with 14 bases between.

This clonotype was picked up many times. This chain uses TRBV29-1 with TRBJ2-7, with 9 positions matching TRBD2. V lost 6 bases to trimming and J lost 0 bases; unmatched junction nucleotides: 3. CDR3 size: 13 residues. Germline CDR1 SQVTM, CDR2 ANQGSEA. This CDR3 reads CSVSSGNSYEQYF. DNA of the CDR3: TGCAGCGTCTCTAGCGGGAACTCCTACGAGCAGTACTTC.

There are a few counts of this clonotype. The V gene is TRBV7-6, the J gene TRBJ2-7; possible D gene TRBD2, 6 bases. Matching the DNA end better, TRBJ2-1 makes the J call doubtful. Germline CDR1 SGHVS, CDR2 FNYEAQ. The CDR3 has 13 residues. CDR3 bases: TGTGCCAGCAGCCCCAATTTGGAGGGTGAGCAGTTCTTC. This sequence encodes CASSPNLEGEQFF.

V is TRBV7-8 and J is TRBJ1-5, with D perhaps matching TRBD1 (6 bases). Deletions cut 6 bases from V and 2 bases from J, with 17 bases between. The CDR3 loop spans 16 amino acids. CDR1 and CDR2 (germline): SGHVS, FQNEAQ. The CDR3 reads CASSPKGGGGNQPQHF. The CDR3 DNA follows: TGTGCCAGCAGTCCTAAGGGGGGGGGAGGCAATCAGCCCCAGCATTTT.

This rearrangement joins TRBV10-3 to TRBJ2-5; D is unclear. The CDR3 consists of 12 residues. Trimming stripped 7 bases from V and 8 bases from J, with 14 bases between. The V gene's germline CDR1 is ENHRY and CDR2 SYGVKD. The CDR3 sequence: CAIKDNGPTQYF. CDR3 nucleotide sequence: TGTGCCATCAAGGATAATGGGCCAACCCAGTACTTC.

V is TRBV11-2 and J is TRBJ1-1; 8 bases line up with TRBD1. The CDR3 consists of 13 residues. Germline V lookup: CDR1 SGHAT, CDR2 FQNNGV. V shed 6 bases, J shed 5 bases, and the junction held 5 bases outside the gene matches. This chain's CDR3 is CASSLYRGTEAFF. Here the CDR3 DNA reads TGTGCCAGCAGTCTATACAGGGGGACTGAAGCTTTCTTT.

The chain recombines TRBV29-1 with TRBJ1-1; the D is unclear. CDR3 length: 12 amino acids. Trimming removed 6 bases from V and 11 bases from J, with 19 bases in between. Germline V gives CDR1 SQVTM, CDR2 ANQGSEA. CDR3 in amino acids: CSVRTQEGFAFF. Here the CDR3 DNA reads TGCAGCGTCCGAACCCAAGAGGGTTTCGCTTTCTTT. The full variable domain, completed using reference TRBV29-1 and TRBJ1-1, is SAVISQKPSRDICQRGTSLTIQCQVDSQVTMMFWYRQQPGQSLTLIATANQGSEATYESGFVIDKFPISRPNLTFSTLTVSNMSPEDSSIYLCSVRTQEGFAFFGQGTRLTVV.

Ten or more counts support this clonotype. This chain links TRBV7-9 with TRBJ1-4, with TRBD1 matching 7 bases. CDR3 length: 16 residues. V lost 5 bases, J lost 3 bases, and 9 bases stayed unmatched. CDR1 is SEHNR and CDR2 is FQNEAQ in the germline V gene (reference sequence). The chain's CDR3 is CASSIASGQANEKLFF. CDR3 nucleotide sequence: TGTGCCAGCAGCATCGCTTCTGGACAGGCTAATGAAAAACTGTTTTTT.

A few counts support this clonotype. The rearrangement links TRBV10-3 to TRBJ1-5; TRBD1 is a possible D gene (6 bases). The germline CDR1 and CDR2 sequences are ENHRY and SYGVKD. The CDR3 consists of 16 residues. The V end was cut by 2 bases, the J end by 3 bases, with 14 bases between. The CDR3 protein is CAISEVAGHDNQPQHF. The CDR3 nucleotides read TGTGCCATCAGTGAGGTAGCGGGACATGACAATCAGCCCCAGCATTTT.

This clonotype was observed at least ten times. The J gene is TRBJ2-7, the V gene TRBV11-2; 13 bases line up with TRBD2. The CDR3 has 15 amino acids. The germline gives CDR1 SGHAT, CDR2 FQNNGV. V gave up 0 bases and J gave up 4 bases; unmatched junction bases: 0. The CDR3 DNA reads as TGTGCCAGCAGCTTAGAGGGACTAGCGGGATACGAGCAGTACTTC. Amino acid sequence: CASSLEGLAGYEQYF. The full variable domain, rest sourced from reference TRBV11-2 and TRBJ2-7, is EAGVAQSPRYKIIEKRQSVAFWCNPISGHATLYWYQQILGQGPKLLIQFQNNGVVDDSQLPKDRFSAERLKGVDSTLKIQPAKLEDSAVYLCASSLEGLAGYEQYFGPGTRLTVT.

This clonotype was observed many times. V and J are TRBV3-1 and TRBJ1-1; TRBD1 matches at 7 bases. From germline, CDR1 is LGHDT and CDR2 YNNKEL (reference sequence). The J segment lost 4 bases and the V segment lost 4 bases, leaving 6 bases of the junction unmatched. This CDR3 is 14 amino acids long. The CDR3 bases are TGTGCCAGCAGCCTGGGACAGACAATCACTGAAGCTTTCTTT. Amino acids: CASSLGQTITEAFF.

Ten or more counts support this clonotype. The CDR3 reads CASSHRRSGSSKETQYF. The CDR3 bases are TGTGCCAGCAGCCACCGTCGCAGCGGGAGTAGTAAAGAGACCCAGTACTTC. The J gene is TRBJ2-5, the V gene TRBV14; 8 bases are a match to TRBD2. This CDR3 spans 17 amino acids. J was trimmed by 3 bases and V by 3 bases; bases with no gene match: 12. Germline-derived CDR1 and CDR2 are SGHDN and FVKESK.

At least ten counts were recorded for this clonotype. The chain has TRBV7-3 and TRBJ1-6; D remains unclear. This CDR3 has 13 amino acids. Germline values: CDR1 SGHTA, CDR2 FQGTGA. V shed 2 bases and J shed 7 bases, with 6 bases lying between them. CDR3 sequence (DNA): TGTGCCAGCAGCTTAGCCGGGAATTCACCCCTCCACTTT. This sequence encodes CASSLAGNSPLHF.

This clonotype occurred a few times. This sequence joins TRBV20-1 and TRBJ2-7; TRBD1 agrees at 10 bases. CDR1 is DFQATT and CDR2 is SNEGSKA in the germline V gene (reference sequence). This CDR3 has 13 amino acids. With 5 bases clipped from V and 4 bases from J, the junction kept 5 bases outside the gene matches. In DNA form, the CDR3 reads TGCAGTGCTTCGGGACAGGGGAAATACGAGCAGTACTTC. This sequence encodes CSASGQGKYEQYF.

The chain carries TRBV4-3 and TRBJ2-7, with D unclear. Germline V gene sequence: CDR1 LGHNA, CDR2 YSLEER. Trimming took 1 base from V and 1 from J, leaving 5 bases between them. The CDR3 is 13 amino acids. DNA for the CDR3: TGCGCCAGCAGCCAAGTTGGTTCCTACGAGCAGTACTTC. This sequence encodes CASSQVGSYEQYF.